This T cell receptor beta chain is from a study of T-cell reconstitution after alpha-beta-depleted transplantation in children. The CDR3 runs 15 residues. Germline lookup yields CDR1 SGHDN and CDR2 FVKESK. The V gene lost 0 bases and the J gene lost 2 bases, with 9 bases spanning the gap. Unique molecular identifiers featured in how the TCRbeta library was prepared. MiXCR was run by TCRdb on the PCR reads, yielding one entry per CDR3 protein. The sample lists about 300,000 distinct CDR3 sequences, around 9.1% occurring once. This clonotype was detected ten times or more. Its antigen remains unidentified. Findings of the study overall: T-cell counts and diversity were attributed mostly to newly produced T cells one year after transplant.

The V and J genes are TRBV14 and TRBJ2-3; tentatively, D is TRBD1 (6 bases). This receptor was obtained from a boy under three years old with acute myeloid leukemia, due to receive a stem cell transplant. This material consisted of PBMCs, taken before TCRalphabeta/CD19-depleted stem cell transplant. Written as DNA, the CDR3 is TGTGCCAGCAGCCAAGAAAGGGGGATCACAGATACGCAGTATTTT. Amino acid sequence: CASSQERGITDTQYF.